Listed here are 22 T cell receptor beta chains from one sample, sequenced in a study of regulatory T cells in long-lasting Graves disease. Regarding time point: newly diagnosed GD, antithyroid drugs for less than 3 months. The TCR library used RNA extracted from PBMCs. With iRepertoire HTBI primers and Arm-PCR of CDR3 regions, TCR beta libraries were built. One entry per CDR3 protein results from TCRdb running MiXCR on the multiplex PCR reads. The top ten hold 15% to 20% of the sample, which has 500,000 to 700,000 distinct CDR3 sequences, 16% seen once. These data also featured in a second study, about T cells in Graves' hyperthyroidism and ophthalmopathy.

Sequencing used peripheral blood mononuclear cells (PBMCs), obtained at new diagnosis, from a patient treated with antithyroid drugs. Every receptor here comes from a woman between 25 and 40 years old with Graves disease.

Only a few counts were recorded for this clonotype. The chain is built from TRBV28 and TRBJ1-2, with 7 bases identical to TRBD1. The germline gives CDR1 MDHEN, CDR2 SYDVKM. This CDR3 is built from 13 residues. The ends lost 3 bases at V and 5 bases at J; junction bases unmatched: 3. The CDR3 nucleotides are TGTGCCAGCAGTTTCGACAGGGAGTATGGCTACACCTTC. Amino acids: CASSFDREYGYTF.

The V and J genes are TRBV15 and TRBJ2-3, with a weak D call TRBD1 (5 bases). The CDR3 sequence is 14 residues long. The V end was cut by 3 bases, the J end by 1 base, with 8 bases between. Germline-derived CDR1 and CDR2 are LNHNV and YYDKDF (reference sequence). The CDR3 region is CATSSDRRTDTQYF. CDR3 DNA sequence: TGTGCCACCAGCAGCGACAGACGCACAGATACGCAGTATTTT.

This clonotype was recorded at least ten times. The chain employs TRBV11-2 and TRBJ2-5; D perhaps matches TRBD1 (5 bases). Germline loops: CDR1 SGHAT, CDR2 FQNNGV. Deletions cut 1 base from V and 5 bases from J, with 17 bases between. This CDR3 has 16 amino acids. The CDR3 region is CASSLVGPGAAETQYF. In nucleotides, the CDR3 is TGTGCCAGCAGCTTAGTCGGCCCTGGGGCGGCGGAGACCCAGTACTTC.

This clonotype was counted between two and nine times. The CDR3 DNA reads TGTGCCAGCACTCTGGGACAGGGTGTGAGTCAGCCCCAGCATTTT. It yields the protein CASTLGQGVSQPQHF. This chain connects TRBV5-6 to TRBJ1-5, with 9 bases that match TRBD1. The CDR3 loop spans 15 amino acids. Per germline, CDR1 SGHDT and CDR2 YYEEEE. After removal of 6 bases from V and 6 bases from J, the junction contained 10 bases not matched to a gene.

The chain recombines TRBV20-1 with TRBJ1-2; the D gene is possibly TRBD1 (6 bases). Germline V gene sequence: CDR1 DFQATT, CDR2 SNEGSKA (reference sequence). Trimming left V 6 bases short and J 8 bases short, with 10 bases between. The CDR3 consists of 10 residues. The CDR3 is CSAPGTGYTF. CDR3 nucleotide sequence: TGCAGTGCACCGGGGACAGGCTACACCTTC.

Notes on this clonotype: This may arise from a read error, as a much more abundant clone is one base away. V and J are TRBV6-2 or TRBV6-3 and TRBJ2-3; D possibly corresponds to TRBD2 (6 bases). The germline CDR1 and CDR2 sequences are MNHEY and SVGEGT. The CDR3 has 15 residues. V was clipped by 4 bases and J by 2 bases, with 13 bases between them. The CDR3 is CASSSMGGNTDTQYF. The CDR3 DNA sequence: TGTGCCAGCAGTTCCATGGGAGGAAACACAGATACGCAGTATTTT.

This clonotype was recorded a few times. The V call is TRBV19, the J call TRBJ2-7, with 9 bases identical to TRBD1. From germline, CDR1 is LNHDA and CDR2 SQIVND (reference sequence). After removal of 3 bases from V and 0 bases from J, the junction contained 6 bases not matched to a gene. There are 16 residues in the CDR3. DNA of the CDR3: TGTGCCAGTAGTATTGAGGGGACAGGGAACTCCTACGAGCAGTACTTC. Translating it yields CASSIEGTGNSYEQYF. The whole variable domain, filled in from reference TRBV19 and TRBJ2-7, reads DGGITQSPKYLFRKEGQNVTLSCEQNLNHDAMYWYRQDPGQGLRLIYYSQIVNDFQKGDIAEGYSVSREKKESFPLTVTSAQKNPTAFYLCASSIEGTGNSYEQYFGPGTRLTVT.

This clonotype was found many times. This rearrangement joins TRBV28 to TRBJ2-1; 13 bases fit TRBD2. The V segment lost 0 bases and the J segment 4 bases; nucleotides outside the gene matches: 9. The germline V gene has CDR1 MDHEN and CDR2 SYDVKM. The CDR3 has 19 amino acids. The CDR3 loop is CASSLWWTSGRVGYNEQFF. CDR3 in DNA: TGTGCCAGCAGTTTATGGTGGACTAGCGGGAGAGTCGGATACAATGAGCAGTTCTTC.

There are many counts of this clonotype. The V gene is TRBV19, the J gene TRBJ1-1, with a possible D match to TRBD1 (5 bases). Germline-derived CDR1 and CDR2 are LNHDA and SQIVND (reference sequence). The CDR3 contains 13 residues. The V gene lost 10 bases and the J gene lost 0 bases, with 12 bases spanning the gap. Written as DNA, the CDR3 is TGTGCCACCAGGGACTTGTTGAACACTGAAGCTTTCTTT. Protein: CATRDLLNTEAFF.

This clonotype was observed a few times. This chain joins TRBV7-2 and TRBJ2-7; unclear D gene. In germline, CDR1 is SGHTA, CDR2 FQGNSA. This CDR3 has 17 amino acids. V shed 1 base and J shed 6 bases, with 22 bases lying between them. This CDR3 reads CASSLGLSGRANGEQYF. The DNA of the CDR3 is TGTGCCAGCAGCTTAGGTCTTTCCGGGCGTGCCAACGGCGAGCAGTACTTC.

The table lists this clonotype with many counts. This sequence joins TRBV28 and TRBJ2-5; D is undetermined. V lost 8 bases and J 5 bases, leaving 15 bases between the germline ends. In germline, CDR1 is MDHEN, CDR2 SYDVKM. The CDR3 is made up of 13 amino acids. CDR3: CASQKGPWETQYF. DNA of the CDR3: TGTGCCAGCCAAAAGGGCCCTTGGGAGACCCAGTACTTC.

This clonotype was observed at least ten times. This chain uses TRBV28 with TRBJ1-1; D may be TRBD1 (6 bases). Per the germline V gene, CDR1 is MDHEN and CDR2 is SYDVKM. The CDR3 runs to 16 residues. Trimming took off 5 bases at V and 1 base at J, with 17 bases between the two ends. CDR3 residues: CASSLTGTLKNTEAFF. For the CDR3, the DNA is TGTGCCAGCAGTCTAACCGGGACACTTAAGAACACTGAAGCTTTCTTT.

This clonotype was detected a few times. This chain links TRBV7-8 with TRBJ2-1; TRBD2 matches 8 bases. V dropped 4 bases and J dropped 4; count of bases not matched to a gene: 6. Germline CDR1 is SGHVS and CDR2 is FQNEAQ. The CDR3 totals 15 residues. CDR3 sequence reads: CASSSREGGYNEQFF. Written as DNA, the CDR3 is TGTGCCAGCAGCTCTCGGGAGGGCGGGTACAATGAGCAGTTCTTC.

The chain combines TRBV20-1 with TRBJ2-1; 10 nucleotides line up with TRBD2. Looked up from germline, CDR1 is DFQATT and CDR2 is SNEGSKA (reference sequence). The J segment lost 3 bases and the V segment lost 5 bases, leaving 7 bases of the junction unmatched. The CDR3 loop spans 15 amino acids. The CDR3 DNA reads as TGCAGTGCTCCCCGGATAGCGGGAGGCTACAATGAGCAGTTCTTC. Translation: CSAPRIAGGYNEQFF.

The J gene is TRBJ2-7, the V gene TRBV7-2; D call uncertain. This CDR3 has 14 amino acids. The V gene lost 5 bases and the J gene lost 0 bases, with 11 bases spanning the gap. Germline V gives CDR1 SGHTA, CDR2 FQGNSA. The CDR3: CASSPLLTSYEQYF. The DNA of the CDR3 is TGTGCCAGCAGCCCACTGCTGACCTCCTACGAGCAGTACTTC. The variable domain in full, with the rest retrieved from reference TRBV7-2 and TRBJ2-7, is GAGVSQSPSNKVTEKGKDVELRCDPISGHTALYWYRQSLGQGLEFLIYFQGNSAPDKSGLPSDRFSAERTGGSVSTLTIQRTQQEDSAVYLCASSPLLTSYEQYFGPGTRLTVT.

This clonotype came up once. The rearrangement uses TRBV30 and TRBJ2-1; 8 nucleotides agree with TRBD2. The CDR3 length is 13 residues. CDR1 is GTSNPN, CDR2 SVGIG, per germline (reference sequence). Trimming took 4 bases from V and 9 from J; bases not matched to a gene: 8. CDR3 coding DNA: TGTGCCTGGAACCCGGGAGGGCCCGCTGAGCAGTTCTTC. It codes for CAWNPGGPAEQFF.

This clonotype was observed at least ten times. CDR3 region: CASSPAVNTEAFF. Written as DNA, the CDR3 is TGTGCCAGCTCACCCGCGGTGAACACTGAAGCTTTCTTT. The J gene is TRBJ1-1, the V gene TRBV18, with D uncertain. The CDR3 is made up of 13 amino acids. V was cut by 3 bases and J by 0 bases, with 5 bases left in between. Germline V gene sequence: CDR1 KGHSH, CDR2 LQKENI. Variable domain in full (rest from reference TRBV18 and TRBJ1-1): NAGVMQNPRHLVRRRGQEARLRCSPMKGHSHVYWYRQLPEEGLKFMVYLQKENIIDESGMPKERFSAEFPKEGPSILRIQQVVRGDSAAYFCASSPAVNTEAFFGQGTRLTVV.

This clonotype was counted ten times or more. This sequence joins TRBV7-3 and TRBJ2-1, with 14 nucleotides matching TRBD2. V shed 5 bases and J 7 bases; nucleotides not matched to a gene: 7. There are 16 residues in the CDR3. Germline V gene lookup returns CDR1 SGHTA and CDR2 FQGTGA. The chain's CDR3 is CASSISGTSGSNEQFF. CDR3 in DNA: TGTGCCAGCAGCATCTCCGGGACTAGCGGGAGTAATGAGCAGTTCTTC.

This clonotype was observed at least ten times. This chain joins TRBV10-3 and TRBJ1-5; D perhaps matches TRBD1 (5 bases). The germline CDR1 and CDR2 sequences are ENHRY and SYGVKD. CDR3 size: 13 residues. V was clipped by 8 bases and J by 0 bases, with 8 bases between them. Here the CDR3 reads CAIGRDSNQPQHF. In DNA form, the CDR3 reads TGTGCCATCGGCAGGGATAGCAATCAGCCCCAGCATTTT.

The J gene is TRBJ2-7, the V gene TRBV19; TRBD1 agrees at 8 bases. V gave up 7 bases and J gave up 7 bases; unmatched junction bases: 15. Per the germline V gene, CDR1 is LNHDA and CDR2 is SQIVND (reference sequence). The CDR3 spans 15 residues. This chain's CDR3 is CASTLNGDRKGEQYF. CDR3 bases: TGTGCCAGTACCCTAAATGGGGACAGGAAGGGGGAGCAGTACTTC.

At least ten counts were recorded for this clonotype. The chain couples TRBV2 to TRBJ1-1; possibly TRBD1 for D (6 bases). In germline, CDR1 is SNHLY, CDR2 FYNNEI. The V and J ends lost 7 bases and 8 bases respectively, with 17 bases between them. The CDR3 is 13 amino acids. This chain's CDR3 is CASTLAGTREAFF. The DNA of the CDR3 is TGTGCCAGCACCCTCGCGGGGACAAGAGAAGCTTTCTTT.

The V gene is TRBV5-1, the J gene TRBJ2-4; the D gene is possibly TRBD1 (5 bases). V was shortened by 2 bases and J by 4 bases, with 10 bases between the two germline ends. This CDR3 has 14 residues. CDR1 is SGHRS and CDR2 is YFSETQ in the germline V gene. The CDR3 bases are TGCGCCAGCAGCTTAATAACAGGAAAAAACATTCAGTACTTC. Translating it yields CASSLITGKNIQYF.